This entry features one T cell receptor (beta chain) sequence. The antigen is unknown. This specimen comes from a study of metastatic and nonmetastatic thyroid tumors. Whole-study context: Malignant thyroid and benign thyroid patients provided blood and tumor or nodule tissue whose repertoires were compared. Study outcomes and limitations: It was reported that TCR beta diversity was significantly higher in malignant thyroid tumors than benign nodules, in blood and tumor.

CDR3 size: 15 residues. J was trimmed by 5 bases and V by 0 bases; bases with no gene match: 3. Per the germline V gene, CDR1 is SGDLS and CDR2 is YYNGEE. Thyroid surgery had not been preceded by any treatment in any patient. In the authors' methods: Building a distant-metastasis classifier for papillary thyroid cancer drew on CDR3 differences across clinicopathological groups. TCRdb reprocessed the PCR reads via MiXCR. TCRdb's processing, not the authors' own work, is the source of the V and J calls. Among roughly 20,000 clones listed, 34% were seen once. The TCR sequence derives from a male donor with papillary thyroid cancer or a benign thyroid nodule (not recorded which). Some clones in this sample may be carry-over from other donors' samples. This sequence joins TRBV9 and TRBJ1-1; 11 bases fit TRBD1. The sample comprised tumor tissue. CDR3 in amino acids: CASSVGTGGGTEAFF. DNA of the CDR3: TGTGCCAGCAGCGTAGGGACAGGGGGCGGTACTGAAGCTTTCTTT.